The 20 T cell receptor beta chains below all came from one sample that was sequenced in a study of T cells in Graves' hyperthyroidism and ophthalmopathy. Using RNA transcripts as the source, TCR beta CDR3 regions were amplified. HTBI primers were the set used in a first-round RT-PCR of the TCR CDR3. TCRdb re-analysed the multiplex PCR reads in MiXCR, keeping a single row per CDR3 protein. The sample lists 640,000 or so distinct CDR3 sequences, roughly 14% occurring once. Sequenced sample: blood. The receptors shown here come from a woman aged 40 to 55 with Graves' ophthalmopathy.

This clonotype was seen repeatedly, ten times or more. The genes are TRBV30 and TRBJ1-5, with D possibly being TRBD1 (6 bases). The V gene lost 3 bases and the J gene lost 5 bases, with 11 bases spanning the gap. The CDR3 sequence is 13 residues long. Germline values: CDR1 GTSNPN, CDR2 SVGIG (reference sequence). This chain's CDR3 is CAWSKGGDQPQHF. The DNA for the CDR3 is TGTGCCTGGAGCAAGGGGGGGGATCAGCCCCAGCATTTT.

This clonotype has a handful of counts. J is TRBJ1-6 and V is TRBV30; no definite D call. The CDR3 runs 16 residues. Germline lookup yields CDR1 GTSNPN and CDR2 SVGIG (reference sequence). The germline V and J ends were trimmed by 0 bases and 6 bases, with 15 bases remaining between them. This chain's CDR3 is CAWSVLEPGLNSPLHF. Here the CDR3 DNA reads TGTGCCTGGAGTGTATTGGAGCCAGGACTTAATTCACCCCTCCACTTT.

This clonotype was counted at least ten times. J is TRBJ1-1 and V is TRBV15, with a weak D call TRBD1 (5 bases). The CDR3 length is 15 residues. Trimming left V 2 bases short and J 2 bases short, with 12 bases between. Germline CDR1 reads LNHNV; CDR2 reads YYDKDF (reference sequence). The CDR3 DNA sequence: TGTGCCACCAGCAGAATCCGGGGGACCAACACTGAAGCTTTCTTT. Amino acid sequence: CATSRIRGTNTEAFF.

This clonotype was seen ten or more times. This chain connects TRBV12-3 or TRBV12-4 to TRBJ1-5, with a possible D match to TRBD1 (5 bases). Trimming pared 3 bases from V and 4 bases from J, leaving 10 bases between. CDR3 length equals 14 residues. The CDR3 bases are TGTGCCAGCAGTTTGGGCAGGGCGAATCAGCCCCAGCATTTT. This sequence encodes CASSLGRANQPQHF.

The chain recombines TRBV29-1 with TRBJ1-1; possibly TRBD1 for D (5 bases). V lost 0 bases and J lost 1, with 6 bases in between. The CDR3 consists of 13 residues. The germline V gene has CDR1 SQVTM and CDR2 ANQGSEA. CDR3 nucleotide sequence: TGCAGCGTTGAAGACGGACAGAACACTGAAGCTTTCTTT. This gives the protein CSVEDGQNTEAFF.

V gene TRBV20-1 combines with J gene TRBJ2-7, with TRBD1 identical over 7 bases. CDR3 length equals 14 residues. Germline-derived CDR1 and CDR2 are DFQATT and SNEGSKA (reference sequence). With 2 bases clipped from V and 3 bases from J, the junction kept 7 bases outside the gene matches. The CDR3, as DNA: TGCAGTGCTAGAAAAGGGGGCAGAAGCTACGAGCAGTACTTC. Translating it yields CSARKGGRSYEQYF.

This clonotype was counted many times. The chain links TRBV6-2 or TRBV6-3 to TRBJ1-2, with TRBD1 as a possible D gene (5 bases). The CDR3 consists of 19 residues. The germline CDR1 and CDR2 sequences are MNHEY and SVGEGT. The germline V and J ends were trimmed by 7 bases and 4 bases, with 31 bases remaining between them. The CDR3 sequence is CASKSPKQGPGVPSYGYTF. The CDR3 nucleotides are TGTGCCAGCAAAAGTCCAAAACAAGGACCGGGGGTCCCATCCTATGGCTACACCTTC.

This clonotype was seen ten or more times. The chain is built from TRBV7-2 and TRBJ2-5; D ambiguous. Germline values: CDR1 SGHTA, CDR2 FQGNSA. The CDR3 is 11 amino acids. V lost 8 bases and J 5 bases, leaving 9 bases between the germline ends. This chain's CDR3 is CASQNAETQYF. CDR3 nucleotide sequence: TGTGCCAGCCAAAACGCCGAGACCCAGTACTTC.

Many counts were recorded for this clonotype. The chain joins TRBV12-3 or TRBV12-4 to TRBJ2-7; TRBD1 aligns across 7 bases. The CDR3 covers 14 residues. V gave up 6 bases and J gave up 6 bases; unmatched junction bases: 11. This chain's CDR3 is CASSTGTGELEQYF. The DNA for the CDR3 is TGTGCCAGCAGCACCGGAACAGGGGAGCTCGAGCAGTACTTC.

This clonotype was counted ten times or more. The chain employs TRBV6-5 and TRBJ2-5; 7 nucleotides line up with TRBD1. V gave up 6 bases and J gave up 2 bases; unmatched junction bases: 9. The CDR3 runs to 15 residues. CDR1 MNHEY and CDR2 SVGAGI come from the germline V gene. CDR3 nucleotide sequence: TGTGCCAGCAGACCCGACAGGGTCCTGCAAGAGACCCAGTACTTC. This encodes CASRPDRVLQETQYF.

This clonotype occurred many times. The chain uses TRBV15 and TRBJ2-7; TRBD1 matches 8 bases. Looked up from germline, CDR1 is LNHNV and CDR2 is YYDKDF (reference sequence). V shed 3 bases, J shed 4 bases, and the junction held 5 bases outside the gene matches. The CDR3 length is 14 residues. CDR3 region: CATSSRDRYYEQYF. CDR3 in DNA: TGTGCCACCAGCAGCCGGGACAGGTATTACGAGCAGTACTTC. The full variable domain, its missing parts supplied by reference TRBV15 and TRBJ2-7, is DAMVIQNPRYQVTQFGKPVTLSCSQTLNHNVMYWYQQKSSQAPKLLFHYYDKDFNNEADTPDNFQSRRPNTSFCFLDIRSPGLGDTAMYLCATSSRDRYYEQYFGPGTRLTVT.

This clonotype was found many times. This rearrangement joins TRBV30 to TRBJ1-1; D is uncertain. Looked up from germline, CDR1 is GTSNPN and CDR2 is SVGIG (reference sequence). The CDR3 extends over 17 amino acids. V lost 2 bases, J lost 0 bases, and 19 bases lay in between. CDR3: CAWSSLPSTLMNTEAFF. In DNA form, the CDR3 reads TGTGCCTGGAGTTCCCTGCCGTCAACCCTCATGAACACTGAAGCTTTCTTT.

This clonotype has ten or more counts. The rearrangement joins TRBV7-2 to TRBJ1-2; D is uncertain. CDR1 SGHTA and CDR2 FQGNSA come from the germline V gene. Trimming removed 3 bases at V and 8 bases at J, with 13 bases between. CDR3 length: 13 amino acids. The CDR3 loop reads CASSLGFVGGYTF. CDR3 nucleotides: TGTGCCAGCAGCTTGGGTTTCGTAGGGGGCTACACCTTC.

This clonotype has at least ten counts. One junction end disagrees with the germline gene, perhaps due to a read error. The CDR3: CSAGDPGGYEQYF. In nucleotides, the CDR3 is TGCAGTGCTGGAGACCCAGGGGGCTACGAGCAGTACTTC. The V and J genes are TRBV20-1 and TRBJ2-7; 7 positions match TRBD1. The CDR3 totals 13 residues. The V gene's germline CDR1 is DFQATT and CDR2 SNEGSKA (reference sequence).

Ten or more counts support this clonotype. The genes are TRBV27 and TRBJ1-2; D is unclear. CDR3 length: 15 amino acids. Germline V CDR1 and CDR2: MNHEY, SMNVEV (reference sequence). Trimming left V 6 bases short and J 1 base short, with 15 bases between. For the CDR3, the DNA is TGTGCCAGCAGAGCAGGACGGACTAATAACTATGGCTACACCTTC. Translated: CASRAGRTNNYGYTF.

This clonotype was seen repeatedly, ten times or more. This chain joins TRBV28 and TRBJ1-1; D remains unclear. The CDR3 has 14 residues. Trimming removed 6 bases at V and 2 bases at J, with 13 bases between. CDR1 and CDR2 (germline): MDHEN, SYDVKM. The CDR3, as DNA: TGTGCCAGCAGCATCCGATACGGTAACACTGAAGCTTTCTTT. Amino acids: CASSIRYGNTEAFF.

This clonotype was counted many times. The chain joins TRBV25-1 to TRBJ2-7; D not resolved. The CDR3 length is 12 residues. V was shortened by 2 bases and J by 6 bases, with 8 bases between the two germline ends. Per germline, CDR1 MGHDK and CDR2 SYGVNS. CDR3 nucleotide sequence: TGTGCCAGCAGTGAAGGCAGGTCCGAGCAGTACTTC. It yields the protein CASSEGRSEQYF.

CDR3: CASSEVLSETQYF. CDR3 in DNA: TGTGCCAGCAGTGAAGTTCTTTCGGAGACCCAGTACTTC. The rearrangement links TRBV6-1 to TRBJ2-5; no clear D. The CDR3 extends over 13 amino acids. V lost 1 base to trimming and J lost 5 bases, with 8 bases between them. In germline, CDR1 is MNHNS, CDR2 SASEGT.

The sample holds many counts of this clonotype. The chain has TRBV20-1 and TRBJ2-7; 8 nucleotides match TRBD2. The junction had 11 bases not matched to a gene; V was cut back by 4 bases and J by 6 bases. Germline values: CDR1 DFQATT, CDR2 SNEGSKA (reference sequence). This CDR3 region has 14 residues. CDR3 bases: TGCAGTGCTATGGAGAGCGGGAGACGGAGCGAGCAGTACTTC. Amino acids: CSAMESGRRSEQYF.

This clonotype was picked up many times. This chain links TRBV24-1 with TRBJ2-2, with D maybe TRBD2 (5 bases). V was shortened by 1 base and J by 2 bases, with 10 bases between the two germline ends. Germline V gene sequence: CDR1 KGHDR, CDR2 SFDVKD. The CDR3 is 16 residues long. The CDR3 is CATSDFEGANTGELFF. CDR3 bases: TGTGCCACCAGTGATTTTGAGGGCGCTAACACCGGGGAGCTGTTTTTT.